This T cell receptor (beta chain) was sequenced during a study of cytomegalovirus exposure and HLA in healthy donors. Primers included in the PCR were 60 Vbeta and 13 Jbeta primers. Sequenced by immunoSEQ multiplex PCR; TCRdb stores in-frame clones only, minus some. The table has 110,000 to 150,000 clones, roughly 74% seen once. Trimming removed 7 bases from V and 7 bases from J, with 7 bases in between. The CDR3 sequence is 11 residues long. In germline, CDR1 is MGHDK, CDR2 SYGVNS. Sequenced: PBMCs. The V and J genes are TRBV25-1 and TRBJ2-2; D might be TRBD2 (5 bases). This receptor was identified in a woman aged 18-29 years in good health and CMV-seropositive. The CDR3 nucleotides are TGTGCCAGCACCGAGGGCGGGGAGCTGTTTTTT. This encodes CASTEGGELFF.